This section outlines one TCR beta chain sequence together with its context. Its matching antigen is unknown. Presentation of ophthalmopathy in the donors involved moderate-to-severe activity, CAS ≥3, NOSPECS ≥4 and a duration under 3 months. The diagnosis combined clinical symptoms, thyroxine, TRAb, thyroid ultrasound and orbital computed tomography scans. The germline gives CDR1 LNHDA, CDR2 SQIVND (reference sequence). Unmatched junction bases numbered 9, after V lost 6 bases and J lost 7 bases. The CDR3 consists of 15 residues. The sample is drawn from a study of Graves' ophthalmopathy and Graves' hyperthyroidism. Broader study findings: In blood appeared most of the expanded thyroid clonotypes whose frequency exceeded 0.001.

RNA transcripts yielded amplified TCR beta CDR3 regions. The first round was an RT-PCR with HTBI primers, and the second round was a multiplex PCR. TCRdb re-called the multiplex PCR reads through MiXCR, storing one row per CDR3 protein. The data show 740,000 or so distinct CDR3 sequences, approximately 40% seen once. Input material: peripheral blood. V is TRBV19 and J is TRBJ1-2; 12 positions agree with TRBD1. The sequence was collected from an adult man with Graves' ophthalmopathy. The CDR3 DNA is TGTGCCAGTAGGCCGGGACAGGGGGCCGGGATTGGCTACACCTTC. It yields the protein CASRPGQGAGIGYTF.